This T cell receptor beta chain derives from a study of T cells in women clearing cervical HPV infection. As for the study in general: Control women cleared a single incident HPV16 infection within 12 months.

immunoSEQ multiplex PCR used an average of 1200 ng genomic DNA. TCRdb keeps only in-frame clones here, not all; method: immunoSEQ multiplex PCR. The repertoire table contains 20,000 to 25,000 clones. The sample consisted of blood buffy coat. The receptor was derived from a woman aged 18 to 69 with a cervical HPV16 infection that either progressed to CIN3+ or cleared (not recorded which).

CDR3 DNA, as far as it was read: TGTGCCTGGATTTGGGCCGCTAACTATGGC. It specifies CAWIWAANYG. The CDR3, in full, reads CAWIWAANYGYTF. The V call is TRBV30, the J call TRBJ1-2; D gene ambiguous. Read sequence stops 3 residues before the CDR3 end, and the germline J gene provides the missing end. V was pared by 4 bases and J by 0 bases, with 9 bases between. The CDR3 loop spans 13 amino acids. The germline V gene has CDR1 GTSNPN and CDR2 SVGIG (reference sequence).